This passage covers 26 T cell receptor beta chains from one sample sequenced in a study of T-cell memory formation after mild COVID-19. TCRdb independently ran MiXCR on the 5' RACE reads; one entry per CDR3 protein. The sample has about 320,000 distinct CDR3 sequences, around an eighth seen once. Input material: PBMCs or a T cell subset sorted from them (not recorded which). The origin of the receptors is a man younger than 35 who had mild COVID-19 (a few samples of this study predate the infection). Cell type and time point are not known.

This clonotype was counted between two and nine times. The genes are TRBV4-3 and TRBJ1-3; D may be TRBD1 (6 bases). This CDR3 spans 15 amino acids. CDR1 and CDR2 (germline): LGHNA, YSLEER. Trimming pared 1 base from V and 4 bases from J, leaving 11 bases between. CDR3 region: CASSQAFQGGNTIYF. For the CDR3, the DNA is TGCGCCAGCAGCCAAGCGTTCCAGGGGGGAAACACCATATATTTT.

The V and J genes are TRBV7-2 and TRBJ2-5; tentative D call: TRBD1 (6 bases). The CDR3 contains 14 residues. V was trimmed by 5 bases and J by 4 bases, leaving 14 bases between them. Looked up from germline, CDR1 is SGHTA and CDR2 is FQGNSA. CDR3 sequence (DNA): TGTGCCAGCAGCCCCCCAGGGGTGTCAGAGACCCAGTACTTC. The encoded protein is CASSPPGVSETQYF.

The chain recombines TRBV30 with TRBJ2-7; possible D gene TRBD1, 8 bases. The V end was cut by 8 bases, the J end by 5 bases, with 16 bases between. This CDR3 contains 12 residues. In germline, CDR1 is GTSNPN, CDR2 SVGIG (reference sequence). Written as DNA, the CDR3 is TGTGCCGGAGACAGGGGAGGGAACGAGCAGTACTTC. Translating it yields CAGDRGGNEQYF.

The rearrangement joins TRBV6-6 to TRBJ2-3; 8 nucleotides line up with TRBD2. Germline loops: CDR1 MNHNY, CDR2 SVGAGI (reference sequence). The V and J ends lost 6 bases and 5 bases, in that order; junction bases with no gene match: 10. This CDR3 has 15 amino acids. The chain's CDR3 is CASRPRRGVGDTQYF. In nucleotides, the CDR3 is TGTGCCAGCAGACCTCGGCGGGGGGTGGGAGATACGCAGTATTTT.

This clonotype turned up a few times. The rearrangement joins TRBV4-1 to TRBJ1-2; TRBD1 matches at 11 bases. Per germline, CDR1 MGHRA and CDR2 YSYEKL. Germline trimming cut 6 bases from V and 6 bases from J; bases unmatched to any gene: 3. The length of the CDR3 is 13 residues. The CDR3 sequence is CASRRTGGDGYTF. For the CDR3, the DNA is TGCGCCAGCAGGCGGACAGGGGGCGATGGCTACACCTTC.

This clonotype came up a few times. V is TRBV19 and J is TRBJ2-7, with a tentative D call TRBD1 (5 bases). The germline CDR1 and CDR2 sequences are LNHDA and SQIVND (reference sequence). The CDR3 consists of 14 residues. Trimming removed 3 bases at V and 1 base at J, with 10 bases between. CDR3 sequence reads: CASSITGKSYEQYF. For the CDR3, the DNA is TGTGCCAGTAGTATTACAGGAAAATCCTACGAGCAGTACTTC.

The rearrangement links TRBV4-3 to TRBJ1-5, with D possibly being TRBD1 (6 bases). The CDR3 totals 14 residues. Per germline, CDR1 LGHNA and CDR2 YSLEER. V was pared by 3 bases and J by 4 bases, with 10 bases between. CDR3 bases: TGCGCCAGCAGCCAGAACAGGGAAAATCAGCCCCAGCATTTT. Amino acid sequence: CASSQNRENQPQHF.

This chain links TRBV6-2 or TRBV6-3 with TRBJ2-7; D may be TRBD2 (7 bases). Germline loops: CDR1 MNHEY, CDR2 SVGEGT. Trimming pared 8 bases from V and 0 bases from J, leaving 29 bases between. The CDR3 is 19 amino acids. This CDR3 reads CASSSQHRTSGGASYEQYF. The DNA of the CDR3 is TGTGCCAGCTCATCTCAGCATCGAACGTCGGGGGGCGCCTCCTACGAGCAGTACTTC.

The chain links TRBV24-1 to TRBJ2-1; 7 bases align to TRBD1. After removal of 9 bases from V and 7 bases from J, the junction contained 11 bases not matched to a gene. The CDR3 runs 14 residues. Germline CDR1 and CDR2: KGHDR and SFDVKD. CDR3: CATAHRGAGNEQFF. In DNA, the CDR3 is TGTGCCACCGCCCACAGGGGCGCTGGGAATGAGCAGTTCTTC.

This chain connects TRBV21-1 to TRBJ2-5. TRBV21-1 is a pseudogene. CDR3 length equals 14 residues. The CDR3 loop is CASSKGRSQETQYF. CDR3 bases: TGTGCCAGCAGCAAAGGGCGGTCCCAAGAGACCCAGTACTTC.

This chain links TRBV7-2 with TRBJ2-1; perhaps TRBD1 as D (5 bases). CDR1 is SGHTA and CDR2 is FQGNSA in the germline V gene. V gave up 3 bases and J gave up 4 bases, with 16 bases separating them. CDR3 length equals 16 residues. Written as DNA, the CDR3 is TGTGCCAGCAGCTTTCCCAAGGGGTTCGTTTACAATGAGCAGTTCTTC. It yields the protein CASSFPKGFVYNEQFF.

The chain combines TRBV6-2 or TRBV6-3 with TRBJ1-6, with 10 nucleotides matching TRBD1. The V gene's germline CDR1 is MNHEY and CDR2 SVGEGT. The V segment lost 6 bases and the J segment 14 bases; nucleotides outside the gene matches: 10. The CDR3 has 14 residues. As DNA, the CDR3 is TGTGCCAGCAGCTTCGGGACAGGGGATTTGGCCCTCCACTTT. Protein sequence: CASSFGTGDLALHF.

This clonotype has a handful of counts. The chain links TRBV4-2 to TRBJ2-2; 9 positions agree with TRBD2. The V segment lost 0 bases and the J segment 3 bases; nucleotides outside the gene matches: 5. Germline assignment: CDR1 LGHNA and CDR2 YNFKEQ. The CDR3 is made up of 17 amino acids. CDR3 DNA: TGTGCCAGCAGCCAAGACTATAGCGGGGGTTACACCGGGGAGCTGTTTTTT. The encoded protein is CASSQDYSGGYTGELFF.

This clonotype was seen a few times. The J gene is TRBJ2-2, the V gene TRBV7-2, with D unclear. Trimming pared 2 bases from V and 8 bases from J, leaving 9 bases between. Germline V gene lookup returns CDR1 SGHTA and CDR2 FQGNSA. There are 13 residues in the CDR3. In DNA, the CDR3 is TGTGCCAGCAGCTTAATGGGTCCAGGGGAGCTGTTTTTT. Translated, it gives CASSLMGPGELFF.

The gene calls are TRBV6-1 and TRBJ2-7; D unresolved. The ends were cut back, 2 bases at V and 2 bases at J, with 7 bases in the middle. CDR3 size: 13 residues. The germline CDR1 and CDR2 sequences are MNHNS and SASEGT. CDR3: CASSEMHPYEQYF. The CDR3 nucleotides are TGTGCCAGCAGTGAAATGCACCCCTACGAGCAGTACTTC.

This clonotype showed up just a few times. The rearrangement uses TRBV4-2 and TRBJ2-7, with 10 nucleotides matching TRBD1. CDR1 and CDR2 from the germline V gene are LGHNA and YNFKEQ. Trimming at V came to 5 bases and at J to 7 bases, leaving 8 bases not matched to a gene. The CDR3 length is 14 residues. The CDR3 bases are TGTGCCAGCAGCTTAGGGACAGGGGCTAGGGAGCAGTACTTC. Encoded protein: CASSLGTGAREQYF.

The gene calls are TRBV7-9 and TRBJ1-2; D might be TRBD1 (5 bases). This CDR3 has 14 residues. Trimming removed 2 bases at V and 5 bases at J, with 12 bases between. CDR1 and CDR2 from the germline V gene are SEHNR and FQNEAQ (reference sequence). CDR3 residues: CASSLSQGRYGYTF. CDR3 coding DNA: TGTGCCAGCAGCTTAAGCCAGGGAAGATATGGCTACACCTTC.

J is TRBJ2-7 and V is TRBV27; D remains ambiguous. Germline lookup yields CDR1 MNHEY and CDR2 SMNVEV (reference sequence). V lost 3 bases, J lost 0 bases, and 9 bases lay in between. The CDR3 length is 14 residues. In DNA, the CDR3 is TGTGCCAGCAGTTTCGGGCGGAACTCCTACGAGCAGTACTTC. This codes for CASSFGRNSYEQYF.

The chain has TRBV6-2 or TRBV6-3 and TRBJ2-3; D possibly corresponds to TRBD1 (5 bases). The CDR3 is 17 residues long. CDR1 MNHEY and CDR2 SVGEGT come from the germline V gene. Between the trimmed V and J ends, which lost 0 bases and 2 bases, there was a span of 15 bases. The CDR3 bases are TGTGCCAGCAGTTACTCCCGGCAGGGTTCTTTCACAGATACGCAGTATTTT. Amino acids: CASSYSRQGSFTDTQYF.

This clonotype has a handful of counts. V and J are TRBV4-3 and TRBJ1-2; possible D gene TRBD1, 5 bases. Trimming left V 0 bases short and J 8 bases short, with 13 bases between. The germline gives CDR1 LGHNA, CDR2 YSLEER. The CDR3 spans 14 residues. Here the CDR3 reads CASSQDIRVGGYTF. Here the CDR3 DNA reads TGCGCCAGCAGCCAAGATATCAGGGTAGGGGGCTACACCTTC.

This clonotype was observed a handful of times. The genes are TRBV5-6 and TRBJ1-6, with 9 positions matching TRBD1. This CDR3 contains 15 residues. The junction had 8 bases not matched to a gene; V was cut back by 4 bases and J by 9 bases. Germline lookup yields CDR1 SGHDT and CDR2 YYEEEE. CDR3 residues: CASSIGTGPGSPLHF. CDR3 DNA: TGTGCCAGCAGCATAGGGACAGGGCCGGGTTCACCCCTCCACTTT.

The rearrangement links TRBV20-1 to TRBJ2-7, with 7 bases matching TRBD2. The CDR3 spans 12 residues. The germline CDR1 and CDR2 sequences are DFQATT and SNEGSKA (reference sequence). The V segment lost 6 bases and the J segment 4 bases; nucleotides outside the gene matches: 6. The CDR3: CSAPAGNYEQYF. The DNA of the CDR3 is TGCAGTGCCCCAGCGGGGAATTACGAGCAGTACTTC.

V usage is TRBV27 and J usage is TRBJ1-1, with D tentatively TRBD1 (5 bases). The germline gives CDR1 MNHEY, CDR2 SMNVEV (reference sequence). Trimming removed 5 bases from V and 5 bases from J, with 12 bases in between. This CDR3 contains 13 residues. CDR3 bases: TGTGCCAGCAGTAGGGGACTGGGGACTGAAGCTTTCTTT. Its protein is CASSRGLGTEAFF.

CDR3 sequence: CASSATGSLETQYF. The DNA of the CDR3 is TGTGCCAGCAGTGCGACGGGGTCGCTAGAGACCCAGTACTTC. The rearrangement joins TRBV25-1 to TRBJ2-5, with a possible D match to TRBD2 (5 bases). Germline CDR1 is MGHDK and CDR2 is SYGVNS. Trimming left V 4 bases short and J 4 bases short, with 13 bases between. This CDR3 has 14 amino acids.

This clonotype was observed a handful of times. This chain joins TRBV5-1 and TRBJ2-3, with D perhaps matching TRBD2 (5 bases). V was shortened by 0 bases and J by 1 base, with 12 bases between the two germline ends. Germline CDR1 reads SGHRS; CDR2 reads YFSETQ. The CDR3 has 16 residues. For the CDR3, the DNA is TGCGCCAGCAGCTTGGCCGGTGGGCGGGGCACAGATACGCAGTATTTT. It is translated as CASSLAGGRGTDTQYF. The full variable domain, rest sourced from reference TRBV5-1 and TRBJ2-3, is KAGVTQTPRYLIKTRGQQVTLSCSPISGHRSVSWYQQTPGQGLQFLFEYFSETQRNKGNFPGRFSGRQFSNSRSEMNVSTLELGDSALYLCASSLAGGRGTDTQYFGPGTRLTVL.

This clonotype was detected only a few times. The chain couples TRBV10-3 to TRBJ1-1; tentative D call: TRBD1 (5 bases). This CDR3 is built from 13 residues. Germline V lookup: CDR1 ENHRY, CDR2 SYGVKD. V gave up 10 bases and J gave up 1 base, with 13 bases separating them. The CDR3 region is CATVSGGNTEAFF. CDR3 DNA sequence: TGTGCCACCGTGAGTGGGGGGAACACTGAAGCTTTCTTT.